These 4 T cell receptor beta chains were sequenced from one sample in a study of blood T cell repertoires in COVID-19. The method was immunoSEQ multiplex PCR; TCRdb's version includes in-frame clones alone and lacks a portion of them. The sample shows some 99,000 clones, around 80% of them seen only once. Sequencing used peripheral blood. The receptors come from a man between 70 and 80 years old with acute or convalescent COVID-19.

CDR3: CASSPGIGGSYEQYF. CDR3 sequence (DNA): TGTGCCAGCTCACCAGGCATTGGCGGCTCCTACGAGCAGTACTTC. V gene TRBV18 combines with J gene TRBJ2-7; unclear D gene. The V and J ends lost 2 bases and 0 bases respectively, with 11 bases between them. CDR3 size: 15 residues. CDR1 and CDR2 (germline): KGHSH, LQKENI.

This clone has just a few counts. This rearrangement joins TRBV6-5 to TRBJ1-3; 7 bases agree with TRBD1. The junction had 2 bases not matched to a gene; V was cut back by 6 bases and J by 0 bases. CDR3 length equals 14 residues. Germline lookup yields CDR1 MNHEY and CDR2 SVGAGI. The CDR3 loop reads CASSGTASGNTIYF. The DNA for the CDR3 is TGTGCCAGCAGCGGGACAGCCTCTGGAAACACCATATATTTT.

V usage is TRBV21-1 and J usage is TRBJ2-1; the listed D gene, TRBD2, was not tested against the DNA. TRBV21-1 is a documented pseudogene. The CDR3 length is 18 residues. CDR3 protein: CASSMKVAGLAVYNEQFF. The CDR3 bases are TGTGCCAGCAGCATGAAGGTCGCTGGACTAGCAGTTTACAATGAGCAGTTCTTC.

The gene calls are TRBV12-3 or TRBV12-4 and TRBJ2-7; 8 bases line up with TRBD1. V was clipped by 3 bases and J by 5 bases; unmatched bases: 3. The CDR3 sequence is 13 residues long. The CDR3 spells CASSFQGANEQYF. CDR3 in DNA: TGTGCCAGCAGTTTTCAGGGGGCTAACGAGCAGTACTTC.